This entry features one TCR beta chain sequence. This clonotype was detected a few times. Its antigen remains undetermined. Per-base quality was not reported, and no clone a single base away is much larger than it. Ophthalmopathy patients had moderately to severely active disease, with a Clinical Activity Score of 3 or more, a NOSPECS grade of 4 or more, and a disease duration of less than 3 months. Patients with uncontrolled infections, other autoimmune diseases, pregnancy or lactation were excluded. Diagnoses were established on the basis of clinical symptoms, serum thyroxine and TRAb, thyroid ultrasound, and orbital computed tomography. Ficoll-Paque density gradient centrifugation was used to isolate PBMCs from 8.5 to 10 ml of fresh peripheral blood. Total RNA was extracted using Trizol reagent, and RNA quality was assessed on an Agilent 2100 Bioanalyzer. The data were obtained in a study of T cells in Graves' hyperthyroidism and ophthalmopathy (dated by TCRdb to the late 2010s). At the level of the whole study: Peripheral blood was sampled at the time of initial diagnosis, prior to any treatment. To identify TCR V-J signatures that set the groups apart, the researchers used a discovery cohort of about a hundred patients, made up of roughly 40 with Graves' ophthalmopathy and 55 to 65 with stable Graves' hyperthyroidism. Whether ophthalmopathy could be predicted prospectively was tested in an independent validation cohort made up of under 20 hyperthyroidism patients plus 17 patients who later progressed to ophthalmopathy. The 100 discovery patients were randomly split 7:3 into training and test sets. In addition, the study compared T-cell repertoires in thyroid tissue and in blood from six Graves' hyperthyroidism patients. Following sampling, methimazole starting at 30 mg daily was given to hyperthyroidism patients, and high-dose intravenous methylprednisolone was given to ophthalmopathy patients. The paper reports TCR Vbeta CDR3 sequencing of some 140 peripheral blood samples: over 40 ophthalmopathy, 75 to 80 hyperthyroidism and approximately 17 progressor patients. Points the paper makes about the study in general: Most expanded thyroid clonotypes (frequency above 0.001) were also detected in blood, a finding suggesting that blood repertoires may reflect thyroid immune responses. In cross-validation, a model built on a 13 V-J signature told ophthalmopathy apart from stable hyperthyroidism with over 85% sensitivity and around 81% specificity, and in testing the same model reached 80%/75%. In validation, the model predicted progression to ophthalmopathy with over 60% sensitivity and approximately 78% specificity, a median of 6.5 months before onset. Sample size was not statistically predetermined, and blinding of investigators to group allocation was not performed.

TCR beta CDR3 regions were amplified from RNA transcripts. A first-round RT-PCR of the TCR CDR3 used the HTBI primer set with the Qiagen OneStep RT-PCR kit. A second multiplex PCR round built the libraries, followed by size selection and purification. Sequencing of the libraries was done on an Illumina HiSeq2000 using paired-end 100 bp reads. The published analysis was carried out like this. Raw data were processed with SOAPnuke, discarding reads with adapters, uncalled bases, mean Phred below 15, or no exact constant-primer or identifier match. COPE v1.2.5 was used to merge high-quality paired reads, and clonotypes were defined as unique nucleotide sequences. MiTCR v1.1 was used to align clonotypes to the IMGT TRBV, TRBD and TRBJ reference segments. Only V-J combinations with frequency above 0.0001, covering 99% to 99.2% of repertoires, were analysed. The TCS score was defined as F50 (clonal expansion) divided by E x V (chaos), with BLOSUM62-based TCRdist calculated between CDR3 peptides within each V-J. Welch's t-statistics and random forest reduced roughly 540 V-J features to about 13, which were used in a naive Bayes classifier (R e1071). The similarity between thyroid and blood repertoires was quantified using the Morisita-Horn index. The public reads were reanalyzed by TCRdb: fastp trimming at Q25, MiXCR alignment, in-frame beta chains only. When rows share a CDR3 protein, they turn into one entry using the most common DNA and genes. The V and J calls were determined by TCRdb, not by the authors. This sample gives 600,000 to 700,000 distinct CDR3 sequences in total; roughly 14% of them show up just once. Approximately 4.2% of the sample comes from the top ten.

The CDR3 starts with the cysteine, ends with the phenylalanine, and has 14 residues. This entry keeps only the CDR3 DNA: 42 bases, framed from base 1. CDR1 is given as MNHNS and CDR2 as SASEGT, both from the germline V gene. Trimming costs V 7 bases and J 1 base, and their ends lie 13 bases apart. Rearrangement joined TRBV6-1 to TRBJ1-1; a weak D assignment points to TRBD1 (6 bases agree). Input material: blood. The clonotype originates from a woman between 35 and 50 years old with Graves' ophthalmopathy. The DNA is as follows: TGTGCCAGCAACAGGGCCGGGTCGAACACTGAAGCTTTCTTT. Protein translation: CASNRAGSNTEAFF.